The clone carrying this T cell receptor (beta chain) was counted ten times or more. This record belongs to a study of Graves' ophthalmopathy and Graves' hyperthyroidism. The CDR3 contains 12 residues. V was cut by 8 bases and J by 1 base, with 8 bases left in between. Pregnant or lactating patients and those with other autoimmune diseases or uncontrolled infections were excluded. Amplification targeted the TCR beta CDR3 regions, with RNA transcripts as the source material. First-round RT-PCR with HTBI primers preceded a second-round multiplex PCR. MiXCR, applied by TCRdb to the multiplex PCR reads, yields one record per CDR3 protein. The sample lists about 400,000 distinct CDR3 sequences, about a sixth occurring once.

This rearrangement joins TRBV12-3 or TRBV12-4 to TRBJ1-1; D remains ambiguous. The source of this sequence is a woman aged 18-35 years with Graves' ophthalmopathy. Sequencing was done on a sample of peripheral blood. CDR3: CASGIPNTEAFF. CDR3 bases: TGTGCCAGCGGGATCCCGAACACTGAAGCTTTCTTT.